The 4 T cell receptor beta chains given below trace back to one sample, sequenced in a study of kidney transplant recipient with SARS-CoV-2 infection. MiXCR was run by TCRdb on the reads, yielding one entry per CDR3 protein. The sample has approximately 240,000 distinct CDR3 sequences, around 28% seen once. The specimen was a blood sample, collected at baseline and on day 111 from a kidney transplant recipient. These receptors were obtained from a male patient in his thirties who had COVID-19 and was a kidney transplant recipient. Some T cells may arise from the graft donor.

The chain links TRBV23-1 to TRBJ2-4; D is undetermined. TRBV23-1 is placed among ORFs of uncertain function. This CDR3 has 12 residues. The germline V and J ends were trimmed by 2 bases and 3 bases, with 2 bases remaining between them. The CDR3 spells CASSQIKNIQYF. CDR3 sequence (DNA): TGCGCCAGCAGTCAAATCAAAAACATTCAGTACTTC.

Remarks on this clonotype: A much larger clone sits a single nucleotide away, making a read error possible. The chain uses TRBV7-8 and TRBJ1-4, with 7 bases fitting TRBD1. CDR3 length: 15 residues. Germline V gene lookup returns CDR1 SGHVS and CDR2 FQNEAQ. Unmatched junction bases numbered 13, after V lost 5 bases and J lost 10 bases. DNA of the CDR3: TGTGCCAGCAGCGTAGACGGGACAGCAAACGGAAAACTGTTTTTT. Translating gives CASSVDGTANGKLFF.

The chain combines TRBV19 with TRBJ2-3; TRBD2 agrees at 7 bases. The ends lost 4 bases at V and 6 bases at J; junction bases unmatched: 7. The CDR3 is made up of 14 amino acids. Per the germline V gene, CDR1 is LNHDA and CDR2 is SQIVND (reference sequence). The DNA for the CDR3 is TGTGCCAGTAGTAGCGGGGGTAAAGAGGATACGCAGTATTTT. The encoded protein is CASSSGGKEDTQYF.

This clonotype was seen at least ten times. The chain couples TRBV4-1 to TRBJ2-2, with D possibly TRBD1 on 5 matching bases. Germline V gives CDR1 MGHRA, CDR2 YSYEKL. The CDR3 has 15 amino acids. V lost 2 bases to trimming and J lost 2 bases, with 9 bases between them. CDR3 protein: CASSQIGQNTGELFF. CDR3 coding DNA: TGCGCCAGCAGCCAAATCGGACAAAACACCGGGGAGCTGTTTTTT.